Below, 17 T cell receptor beta chains from the same sample are listed, as sequenced in a study of monozygotic twins with inflammatory bowel disease (dated by TCRdb to between 2018 and 2021). The library was prepared using 5' RACE. Sequenced on an Illumina HiSeq 2500. Reads reprocessed by TCRdb are summarized as one entry per CDR3 protein sequence, and DNA is absent. The table for this sample lists around 410,000 distinct CDR3 sequences. The ten largest clones capture around 2.5% of the sample. The sample consisted of blood. These receptors all stem from a human donor with ulcerative colitis or Crohn's disease, or a healthy co-twin of an affected twin (not recorded which).

The chain is built from TRBV18 and TRBJ1-1. Germline lookup yields CDR1 KGHSH and CDR2 LQKENI. This CDR3 has 13 residues. CDR3 region: CASSPQINTEAFF.

CDR3: CASSSATGGSQHF. V is TRBV28 and J is TRBJ1-5; the D gene TCRdb calls, TRBD1, cannot be checked with no DNA. This CDR3 is built from 13 residues. The V gene's germline CDR1 is MDHEN and CDR2 SYDVKM.

The chain recombines TRBV19 with TRBJ1-5; the TRBD1 assignment by TCRdb is unverifiable without DNA. CDR3 length: 15 amino acids. Germline CDR1 is LNHDA and CDR2 is SQIVND (reference sequence). The CDR3 loop is CASSSDPGGRQPQHF.

This chain connects TRBV7-9 to TRBJ2-1; the D call from TCRdb, TRBD1, cannot be confirmed without DNA. CDR3 length: 16 amino acids. Germline V gene sequence: CDR1 SEHNR, CDR2 FQNEAQ (reference sequence). The chain's CDR3 is CASSPGTGRVEVEQFF.

This sequence joins TRBV7-9 and TRBJ2-1. This CDR3 is 13 amino acids long. Germline CDR1 and CDR2: SEHNR and FQNEAQ (reference sequence). CDR3 sequence reads: CASSLVLVNEQFF.

The chain is built from TRBV5-4 and TRBJ2-1; TCRdb's assignment of TRBD1 cannot be checked, as there is no DNA. From germline, CDR1 is SGHNT and CDR2 YYREEE (reference sequence). There are 15 residues in the CDR3. The CDR3 protein is CASSAGGSTYNERFF.

The chain carries TRBV20-1 and TRBJ2-7; TCRdb picks TRBD2, but there is no DNA to check that call. Germline V gene data show CDR1 as DFQATT and CDR2 as SNEGSKA (reference sequence). There are 17 residues in the CDR3. CDR3 amino acids: CSARTSGRRWGSYEQYF.

This sequence joins TRBV12-3 or TRBV12-4 and TRBJ2-1. This CDR3 spans 16 amino acids. CDR3: CASSLYTGLTYNERFF.

This chain links TRBV5-1 with TRBJ2-4; there is no DNA to check the TCRdb D call of TRBD2. The CDR3 extends over 13 amino acids. In germline, CDR1 is SGHRS, CDR2 YFSETQ. The CDR3 sequence is CASGREAGDIQYF.

The rearrangement joins TRBV5-1 to TRBJ2-2; TCRdb lists TRBD2, though no DNA is available to test this call. Per the germline V gene, CDR1 is SGHRS and CDR2 is YFSETQ. The CDR3 loop spans 16 amino acids. The CDR3 sequence is CASSLSLAGTDGELFF.

The rearrangement uses TRBV5-1 and TRBJ2-1. CDR3 length: 12 residues. The V gene's germline CDR1 is SGHRS and CDR2 YFSETQ. The CDR3 loop reads CASSLDLNEQFF.

The rearrangement uses TRBV5-1 and TRBJ2-3. The germline gives CDR1 SGHRS, CDR2 YFSETQ. The CDR3 length is 14 residues. The CDR3 spells CASSLTGTTDTQYF.

The V gene is TRBV24-1, the J gene TRBJ2-1; TCRdb selects TRBD1, and the lack of DNA leaves this call unchecked. Germline CDR1 is KGHDR and CDR2 is SFDVKD. This CDR3 is built from 16 residues. The CDR3 protein is CATSDPDRGGSSEQFF.

The chain links TRBV10-3 to TRBJ2-7. This CDR3 has 13 residues. Germline V gene data show CDR1 as ENHRY and CDR2 as SYGVKD. The CDR3 loop is CAISGGVGYEQYF.

V is TRBV5-1 and J is TRBJ1-2. Germline CDR1 is SGHRS and CDR2 is YFSETQ. This CDR3 contains 15 residues. The CDR3 here is CASSFLGPGDDGYTF.

This chain uses TRBV18 with TRBJ2-1. The CDR3 has 15 amino acids. Germline lookup yields CDR1 KGHSH and CDR2 LQKENI. The CDR3 spells CASSPSREVLNEQFF. Full variable domain (remainder filled in from reference TRBV18 and TRBJ2-1): NAGVMQNPRHLVRRRGQEARLRCSPMKGHSHVYWYRQLPEEGLKFMVYLQKENIIDESGMPKERFSAEFPKEGPSILRIQQVVRGDSAAYFCASSPSREVLNEQFFGPGTRLTVL.

The V call is TRBV19, the J call TRBJ1-1; TCRdb proposes TRBD1, but this gene call is untestable without DNA. Germline lookup yields CDR1 LNHDA and CDR2 SQIVND (reference sequence). This CDR3 is built from 15 residues. The CDR3 here is CASSFSGQMNTEAFF.